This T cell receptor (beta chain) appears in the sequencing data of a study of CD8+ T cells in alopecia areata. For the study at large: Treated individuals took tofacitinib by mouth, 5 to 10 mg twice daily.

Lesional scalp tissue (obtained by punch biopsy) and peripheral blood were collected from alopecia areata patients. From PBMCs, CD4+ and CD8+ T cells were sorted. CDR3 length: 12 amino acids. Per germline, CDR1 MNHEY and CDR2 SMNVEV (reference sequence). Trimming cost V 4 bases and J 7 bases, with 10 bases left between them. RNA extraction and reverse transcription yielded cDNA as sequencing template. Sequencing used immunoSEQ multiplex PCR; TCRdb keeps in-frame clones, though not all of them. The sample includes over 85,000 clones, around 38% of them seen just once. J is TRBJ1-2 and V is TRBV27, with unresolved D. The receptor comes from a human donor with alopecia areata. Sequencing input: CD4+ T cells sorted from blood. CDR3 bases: TGTGCCAGCAGTTCAAATAGGTTTGGCTACACCTTC. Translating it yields CASSSNRFGYTF.